The 14 T cell receptor beta chains below all came from one sample that was sequenced in a study of molecular identifiers for immune sequencing clone quantification. TCRdb reprocessed the PCR reads with MiXCR, giving one entry per CDR3 protein. The sample consists of a few hundred thousand distinct CDR3 sequences, about a fifth of them appearing once. The sequenced sample was naive CD8+ T cells from blood, with Jurkat cell RNA spiked in. The subset here: FACS-sorted CD8+CD4-CCR7+CD45RA+ naive T cells. The origin of the receptors is a human donor in good health. Some libraries in this study had Jurkat cell RNA spiked in.

This clonotype has ten or more counts. The V and J genes are TRBV19 and TRBJ2-3; TRBD2 might be the D (5 bases). The CDR3 has 12 residues. Germline loops: CDR1 LNHDA, CDR2 SQIVND (reference sequence). The V gene lost 7 bases and the J gene lost 4 bases, with 9 bases spanning the gap. CDR3 sequence reads: CASTAGSDTQYF. The CDR3 bases are TGTGCCAGTACGGCGGGCTCAGATACGCAGTATTTT.

This clonotype was counted only a few times. The V call is TRBV7-9, the J call TRBJ2-2; 8 positions agree with TRBD2. V trimming: 5 bases; J trimming: 5 bases; junction bases outside the gene matches: 13. CDR1 is SEHNR, CDR2 FQNEAQ, per germline (reference sequence). The CDR3 is made up of 17 amino acids. CDR3 sequence reads: CASSLGLSGGPTGELFF. Written as DNA, the CDR3 is TGTGCCAGCAGCCTTGGACTATCGGGAGGGCCGACCGGGGAGCTGTTTTTT. Full variable domain (missing parts from reference TRBV7-9 and TRBJ2-2): DTGVSQNPRHKITKRGQNVTFRCDPISEHNRLYWYRQTLGQGPEFLTYFQNEAQLEKSRLLSDRFSAERPKGSFSTLEIQRTEQGDSAMYLCASSLGLSGGPTGELFFGEGSRLTVL.

This clonotype was found a few times. The V call is TRBV30, the J call TRBJ2-7; weak D call: TRBD1 (6 bases). The V and J ends lost 4 bases and 3 bases respectively, with 13 bases between them. Germline V gene sequence: CDR1 GTSNPN, CDR2 SVGIG (reference sequence). The CDR3 runs to 13 residues. DNA of the CDR3: TGTGCCTGGAACCCCGGGACAATCTACGAGCAGTACTTC. Encoded protein: CAWNPGTIYEQYF. The full variable domain, in which reference TRBV30 and TRBJ2-7 provide the parts outside the CDR3, is SQTIHQWPATLVQPVGSPLSLECTVEGTSNPNLYWYRQAAGRGLQLLFYSVGIGQISSEVPQNLSASRPQDRQFILSSKKLLLSDSGFYLCAWNPGTIYEQYFGPGTRLTVT.

This clonotype was seen only a few times. This chain links TRBV11-2 with TRBJ1-4; D gene ambiguous. This CDR3 contains 15 residues. Germline-derived CDR1 and CDR2 are SGHAT and FQNNGV. V shed 0 bases and J shed 5 bases, with 10 bases lying between them. The CDR3 loop reads CASSLDRYQNEKLFF. The CDR3 DNA reads as TGTGCCAGCAGCTTAGATAGGTATCAGAATGAAAAACTGTTTTTT.

As concerns this clonotype: The CDR3 end shows no conserved phenylalanine or tryptophan, and so a read error is likely. The chain is built from TRBV13 and TRBJ1-4; D perhaps matches TRBD1 (5 bases). CDR1 is PRHDT and CDR2 is FYEKMQ in the germline V gene (reference sequence). The CDR3 length is 15 residues. Trimming stripped 2 bases from V and 5 bases from J, with 12 bases between. CDR3 coding DNA: TGTGCCAGCAGCTTAACTCGGGACCCAAATGAAAAACTGTTTTCT. It yields the protein CASSLTRDPNEKLFS.

The table lists this clonotype with a few counts. The gene calls are TRBV25-1 and TRBJ2-7; D may be TRBD2 (6 bases). V was pared by 0 bases and J by 7 bases, with 19 bases between. CDR1 and CDR2 (germline): MGHDK, SYGVNS. This CDR3 contains 16 residues. CDR3: CASSEYKASVSKEQYF. CDR3 DNA: TGTGCCAGCAGTGAATACAAGGCTAGCGTGTCGAAAGAGCAGTACTTC.

This clonotype was seen a few times. The chain employs TRBV28 and TRBJ1-4, with D unclear. CDR1 is MDHEN and CDR2 is SYDVKM in the germline V gene. CDR3 size: 14 residues. Trimming shortened V by 6 bases and J by 8 bases, and 16 bases separated the two germline ends. The CDR3 nucleotides read TGTGCCAGCAGCCGCGCCGGACGGCAGGAAAAACTGTTTTTT. Amino acid sequence: CASSRAGRQEKLFF.

The J gene is TRBJ2-1, the V gene TRBV7-9, with 12 bases identical to TRBD2. The ends lost 3 bases at V and 2 bases at J; junction bases unmatched: 2. There are 16 residues in the CDR3. Looked up from germline, CDR1 is SEHNR and CDR2 is FQNEAQ (reference sequence). The CDR3 is CASSFRLAGAYNEQFF. The CDR3 coding sequence is TGTGCCAGCAGCTTTCGACTAGCGGGAGCCTACAATGAGCAGTTCTTC.

Only a few counts were recorded for this clonotype. The rearrangement uses TRBV29-1 and TRBJ2-2, with a possible D match to TRBD2 (5 bases). Trimming pared 5 bases from V and 0 bases from J, leaving 16 bases between. Germline V gives CDR1 SQVTM, CDR2 ANQGSEA. The CDR3 runs 16 residues. CDR3 sequence (DNA): TGCAGCGTTTCTCGGGATGTAGACGCGAACACCGGGGAGCTGTTTTTT. Protein product: CSVSRDVDANTGELFF.

The chain couples TRBV12-3 or TRBV12-4 to TRBJ2-3, with D unclear. Trimming left V 1 base short and J 5 bases short, with 19 bases between. The CDR3 loop spans 17 amino acids. The CDR3 protein is CASSLESYGLGKDTQYF. CDR3 bases: TGTGCCAGCAGTTTAGAGTCTTACGGTCTTGGGAAAGATACGCAGTATTTT.

This clonotype was seen at least ten times. The CDR3 reads CAGSRGLQETQYF. DNA of the CDR3: TGTGCCGGCTCACGGGGGCTCCAAGAGACCCAGTACTTC. The chain employs TRBV6-6 and TRBJ2-5; D might be TRBD1 or TRBD2, each matching 6 bases. With 11 bases removed from V and 1 base from J, the gap between germline ends came to 14 bases. CDR3 size: 13 residues. CDR1 is MNHNY, CDR2 SVGAGI, per germline (reference sequence).

Only a few counts were recorded for this clonotype. J is TRBJ2-3 and V is TRBV21-1; the tabulated D call, TRBD1, remains unverified against the DNA. TRBV21-1 is an annotated pseudogene. The CDR3 covers 15 residues. CDR3 loop: CASGLPGQGDYTQYF. CDR3 DNA: TGTGCCAGCGGGTTACCGGGACAGGGGGACTATACGCAGTATTTT.

This sequence joins TRBV30 and TRBJ2-1, with 7 bases fitting TRBD1. This CDR3 has 14 amino acids. V was pared by 4 bases and J by 3 bases, with 6 bases of the junction left unmatched. Germline assignment: CDR1 GTSNPN and CDR2 SVGIG (reference sequence). DNA of the CDR3: TGTGCCTGGATCCTAAGGGACAGCTACAATGAGCAGTTCTTC. The encoded protein is CAWILRDSYNEQFF.

This chain connects TRBV14 to TRBJ2-1; D is perhaps TRBD2 (6 bases). The germline V gene encodes CDR1 SGHDN and CDR2 FVKESK. Trimming stripped 4 bases from V and 3 bases from J, with 13 bases between. The CDR3 has 15 amino acids. CDR3 amino acids: CASSRRDSNYNEQFF. DNA for the CDR3: TGTGCCAGCAGCCGCCGGGACTCAAACTACAATGAGCAGTTCTTC. Full variable domain (outside the CDR3, taken from reference TRBV14 and TRBJ2-1): EAGVTQFPSHSVIEKGQTVTLRCDPISGHDNLYWYRRVMGKEIKFLLHFVKESKQDESGMPNNRFLAERTGGTYSTLKVQPAELEDSGVYFCASSRRDSNYNEQFFGPGTRLTVL.